One sample yielded the 15 T cell receptor beta chains listed below, sequenced in a study of T cell repertoires in cytomegalovirus infection. TCRdb processed the reads anew with MiXCR; each CDR3 protein has one entry. Here the sample spans about 230,000 distinct CDR3 sequences, approximately 22% being singletons. What was sequenced was CD8+ T cells from PBMCs. All receptors derive from a human donor in good health (CMV status not recorded). Some clones in this sample may be carry-over from other donors' samples.

The chain uses TRBV11-2 and TRBJ1-2; 7 positions match TRBD1. The CDR3 length is 14 residues. Losses at the gene ends were 7 bases for V and 5 bases for J; bases not matched to a gene: 10. CDR1 is SGHAT and CDR2 is FQNNGV in the germline V gene. This chain's CDR3 is CASTLGQMTYGYTF. The CDR3 coding sequence is TGTGCCAGCACCTTGGGACAGATGACGTATGGCTACACCTTC.

The genes are TRBV15 and TRBJ2-1, with TRBD2 identical over 8 bases. In germline, CDR1 is LNHNV, CDR2 YYDKDF (reference sequence). Germline trimming cut 1 base from V and 6 bases from J; bases unmatched to any gene: 8. This CDR3 region has 16 residues. The CDR3 here is CATSRAGGPRINEQFF. The CDR3 nucleotides are TGTGCCACCAGCAGAGCGGGGGGGCCCCGGATCAATGAGCAGTTCTTC.

This clonotype turned up a few times. The rearrangement uses TRBV7-8 and TRBJ2-1; 10 bases fit TRBD2. The junction had 6 bases not matched to a gene; V was cut back by 5 bases and J by 2 bases. Germline lookup yields CDR1 SGHVS and CDR2 FQNEAQ. The CDR3 runs 16 residues. CDR3: CASSQVAGGPYNEQFF. The CDR3 DNA sequence: TGTGCCAGCAGCCAAGTAGCGGGGGGCCCCTACAATGAGCAGTTCTTC.

The sample holds a few counts of this clonotype. The CDR3 DNA is TGTGCCAGCAGTTCCCAGTCCTATCTAGCTTTCTTT. It specifies CASSSQSYLAFF. The chain carries TRBV28 and TRBJ1-1; D remains ambiguous. Per germline, CDR1 MDHEN and CDR2 SYDVKM. V was shortened by 4 bases and J by 10 bases, with 13 bases between the two germline ends. This CDR3 is 12 amino acids long.

The V and J genes are TRBV19 and TRBJ1-1; D gene ambiguous. Trimming left V 5 bases short and J 0 bases short, with 13 bases between. The CDR3 is 15 residues long. The germline V gene has CDR1 LNHDA and CDR2 SQIVND (reference sequence). The CDR3, as DNA: TGTGCCAGTAGTCTCTCGACACTAGTGAACACTGAAGCTTTCTTT. Protein: CASSLSTLVNTEAFF.

This clonotype was detected a few times. The gene calls are TRBV6-6 and TRBJ2-7; 8 bases fit TRBD2. Germline CDR1 reads MNHNY; CDR2 reads SVGAGI (reference sequence). This CDR3 is 14 amino acids long. With V trimmed by 4 bases and J by 3 bases, 5 bases remained unmatched. This CDR3 is CASSFSRGGYEQYF. CDR3 DNA: TGTGCCAGCAGTTTTAGCCGGGGGGGCTACGAGCAGTACTTC.

V usage is TRBV10-3 and J usage is TRBJ2-1; D gene ambiguous. Germline CDR1 and CDR2: ENHRY and SYGVKD. The CDR3 sequence is 16 residues long. V was pared by 3 bases and J by 9 bases, with 21 bases between. The CDR3 sequence: CAISDFDLKYPAEQFF. CDR3 nucleotide sequence: TGTGCCATCAGTGACTTCGATTTGAAGTACCCGGCTGAGCAGTTCTTC.

This clonotype was detected a few times. In nucleotides, the CDR3 is TGTGCCAGCCTTTTTGAGCCGGGGACACGGAGCGGAGCCCGTCGTGGGTATGGCTACACCTTC. Protein: CASLFEPGTRSGARRGYGYTF. The rearrangement joins TRBV5-5 to TRBJ1-2, with a possible D match to TRBD1 (6 bases). The CDR3 totals 21 residues. From germline, CDR1 is SGHKS and CDR2 YYEKEE (reference sequence). V lost 7 bases, J lost 5 bases, and 39 bases lay in between.

The chain carries TRBV4-1 and TRBJ2-1; D is perhaps TRBD2 (6 bases). The length of the CDR3 is 14 residues. Germline V gives CDR1 MGHRA, CDR2 YSYEKL. Trimming left V 0 bases short and J 10 bases short, with 13 bases between. The CDR3 sequence is CASSQDGGLGEQFF. CDR3 coding DNA: TGCGCCAGCAGCCAAGATGGAGGGTTAGGGGAGCAGTTCTTC.

This clonotype was detected a few times. This chain links TRBV2 with TRBJ1-2; D gene ambiguous. Germline V gene lookup returns CDR1 SNHLY and CDR2 FYNNEI. With 8 bases removed from V and 0 bases from J, the gap between germline ends came to 13 bases. CDR3 length: 14 amino acids. The chain's CDR3 is CASEEDLANYGYTF. CDR3 bases: TGTGCCAGCGAGGAAGATTTAGCTAACTATGGCTACACCTTC.

This clonotype has only a few counts. The chain couples TRBV20-1 to TRBJ1-2, with 9 bases matching TRBD1. Germline CDR1 and CDR2: DFQATT and SNEGSKA (reference sequence). The CDR3 length is 15 residues. With V trimmed by 3 bases and J by 4 bases, 9 bases remained unmatched. CDR3 amino acids: CSASTLGTGFYGYTF. CDR3 nucleotide sequence: TGCAGTGCTAGTACCCTCGGGACAGGGTTCTATGGCTACACCTTC.

This clonotype has a count of ten or more. The chain combines TRBV12-3 or TRBV12-4 with TRBJ1-2; D is ambiguous. The CDR3 spans 15 residues. V was cut by 7 bases and J by 5 bases, with 20 bases left in between. The CDR3 sequence is CASTFWPSTEYGYTF. CDR3 in DNA: TGTGCCAGCACCTTTTGGCCCTCGACGGAGTATGGCTACACCTTC.

This rearrangement joins TRBV27 to TRBJ1-5; possibly TRBD1 for D (6 bases). With 3 bases removed from V and 7 bases from J, the gap between germline ends came to 13 bases. Germline V gene lookup returns CDR1 MNHEY and CDR2 SMNVEV (reference sequence). CDR3 length: 14 residues. CDR3 amino acids: CASSFVQGSQPQHF. The CDR3 DNA is TGTGCCAGCAGTTTTGTCCAGGGGTCCCAGCCCCAGCATTTT.

The chain recombines TRBV4-1 with TRBJ2-2, with D uncertain. V was pared by 3 bases and J by 1 base, with 3 bases between. This CDR3 has 13 amino acids. CDR1 is MGHRA and CDR2 is YSYEKL in the germline V gene. The DNA for the CDR3 is TGCGCCAGCAGCCACTGGAACACCGGGGAGCTGTTTTTT. Its protein product is CASSHWNTGELFF.

The V gene is TRBV7-3, the J gene TRBJ2-3; D may match TRBD1 or TRBD2 (5 bases each). V was clipped by 3 bases and J by 4 bases, with 11 bases between them. The CDR3 length is 14 residues. The V gene's germline CDR1 is SGHTA and CDR2 FQGTGA. CDR3 nucleotides: TGTGCCAGCAGCTTTAGAATGGGGGCAGATACGCAGTATTTT. Protein product: CASSFRMGADTQYF.